This TCR beta chain emerged from a study of blood T cell repertoires in COVID-19. At the level of the study: Sites in the United States, Italy and Spain provided acute and convalescent COVID-19 samples. From T cells, B-cell-depleted T cells, or PBMCs came the material, which was cDNA or gDNA.

Germline V CDR1 and CDR2: SGHTA, FQGNSA. The CDR3 contains 17 residues. The trim removed 5 bases at V and 5 bases at J, leaving 12 bases unmatched. In the study's own analysis: Estimation of nucleated cell counts was performed using reference gene primer amplification. The table came from immunoSEQ multiplex PCR; TCRdb's copy has only in-frame clones and leaves some out. V, J and clone size reflect that table, while D and trimming were determined from the DNA. Among about 25,000 clones, 75% to 90% were seen once, and the ten largest hold roughly 19%. The V call is TRBV7-2, the J call TRBJ2-2, with 9 bases lining up with TRBD2. The clonotype originates from a human donor in a cohort sampled during active COVID-19. Sequencing was done on a sample of peripheral blood. As DNA, the CDR3 is TGTGCCAGCAGCCCTCTCGCGGGGGGGCTTAGGACCGGGGAGCTGTTTTTT. It translates to CASSPLAGGLRTGELFF.